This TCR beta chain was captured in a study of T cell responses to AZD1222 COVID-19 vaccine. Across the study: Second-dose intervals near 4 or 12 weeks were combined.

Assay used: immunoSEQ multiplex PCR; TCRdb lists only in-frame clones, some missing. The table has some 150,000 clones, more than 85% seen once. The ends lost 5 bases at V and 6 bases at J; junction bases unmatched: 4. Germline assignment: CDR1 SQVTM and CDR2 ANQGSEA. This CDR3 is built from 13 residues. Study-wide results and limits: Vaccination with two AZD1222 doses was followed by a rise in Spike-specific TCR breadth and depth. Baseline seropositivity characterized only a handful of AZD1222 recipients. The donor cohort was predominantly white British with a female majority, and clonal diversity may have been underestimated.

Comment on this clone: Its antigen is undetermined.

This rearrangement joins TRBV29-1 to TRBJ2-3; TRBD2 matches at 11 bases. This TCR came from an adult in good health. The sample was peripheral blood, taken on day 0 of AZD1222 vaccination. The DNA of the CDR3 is TGCAGCGTTCCACTAGCGGGGGAGGATACGCAGTATTTT. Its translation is CSVPLAGEDTQYF.